The 6 T cell receptor beta chains in this list originate from one sample, sequenced in a study of blood T cell repertoires in COVID-19. Profiled with immunoSEQ multiplex PCR; TCRdb holds only in-frame clones, not every one. The sample gives roughly 280,000 clones, roughly 86% of which show up once; approximately 10% is in the top ten. Sequenced: peripheral blood. The receptors were sampled from a woman in her 30s with COVID-19, enrolled during active disease.

Remarks on this clone: Other DNA sequences within the sample encode an identical CDR3. The chain carries TRBV5-4 and TRBJ1-6, with 9 bases lining up with TRBD1. This CDR3 has 16 residues. CDR1 is SGHNT, CDR2 YYREEE, per germline (reference sequence). The V and J ends lost 4 bases and 5 bases, in that order; junction bases with no gene match: 7. CDR3 DNA: TGTGCCAGCAGCAAACCGGGACAGGGAGATAATTCACCCCTCCACTTT. Protein: CASSKPGQGDNSPLHF.

V and J are TRBV9 and TRBJ2-7; 11 positions match TRBD1. The CDR3 sequence is 15 residues long. The trim removed 0 bases at V and 6 bases at J, leaving 5 bases unmatched. Germline CDR1 reads SGDLS; CDR2 reads YYNGEE. CDR3 bases: TGTGCCAGCAGCGTAGTAGGACAGGGGGCTGTCGAGCAGTACTTC. Its protein product is CASSVVGQGAVEQYF.

V and J are TRBV6-6 and TRBJ1-1, with TRBD1 identical over 7 bases. This CDR3 comprises 15 residues. Germline CDR1 is MNHNY and CDR2 is SVGAGI (reference sequence). Trimming cost V 8 bases and J 2 bases; bases outside gene matches: 11. In DNA form, the CDR3 reads TGTGCCAGCTCCCCCGACAGGGCAGGAAACACTGAAGCTTTCTTT. This sequence encodes CASSPDRAGNTEAFF.

The CDR3, as DNA: TGTGCCAGCAGCCGAAGGGCGAGGCTAGGGGAGGGCAATCAGCCCCAGCATTTT. Translated: CASSRRARLGEGNQPQHF. This chain uses TRBV3-1 (or the pseudogene TRBV3-2) with TRBJ1-5, with a tentative D call TRBD1 (5 bases). Germline CDR1 and CDR2: LGHDT and YNNKEL (reference sequence). The length of the CDR3 is 18 residues. Trimming stripped 4 bases from V and 2 bases from J, with 21 bases between.

The chain employs TRBV12-5 and TRBJ1-1, with a possible D match to TRBD1 (5 bases). V was trimmed by 1 base and J by 6 bases, leaving 12 bases between them. The CDR3 extends over 14 amino acids. Germline V CDR1 and CDR2: LGHNT, FRNRAP. This CDR3 reads CASGLGGEVAEAFF. The CDR3 bases are TGTGCTAGTGGTTTGGGGGGGGAAGTGGCTGAAGCTTTCTTT.

This clone was detected once. The chain couples TRBV5-1 to TRBJ1-2, with D perhaps TRBD1 (5 bases). V was cut by 5 bases and J by 1 base, with 6 bases left in between. The CDR3 has 12 amino acids. In germline, CDR1 is SGHRS, CDR2 YFSETQ. CDR3 bases: TGCGCCAGCAGGGGGGGTAACTATGGCTACACCTTC. This gives the protein CASRGGNYGYTF.